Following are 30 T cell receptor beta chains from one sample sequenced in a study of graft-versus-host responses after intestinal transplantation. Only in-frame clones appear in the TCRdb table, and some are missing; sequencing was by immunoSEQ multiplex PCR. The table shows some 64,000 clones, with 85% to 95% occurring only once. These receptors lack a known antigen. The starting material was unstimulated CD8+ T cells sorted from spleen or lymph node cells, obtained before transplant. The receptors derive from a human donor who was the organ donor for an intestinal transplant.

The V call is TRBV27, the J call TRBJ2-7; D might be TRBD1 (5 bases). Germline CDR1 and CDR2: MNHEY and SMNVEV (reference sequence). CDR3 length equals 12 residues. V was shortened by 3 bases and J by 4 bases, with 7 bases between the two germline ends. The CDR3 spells CASSLQGYEQYF. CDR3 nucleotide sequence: TGTGCCAGCAGTTTGCAGGGTTACGAGCAGTACTTC.

CDR3 nucleotides: TGTGCCAGCAGTTTTGGCAGGGGCTTGAACCAGCCCCAGCATTTT. It codes for CASSFGRGLNQPQHF. The V and J genes are TRBV28 and TRBJ1-5; maybe TRBD1 (6 bases). This CDR3 has 15 residues. The germline V gene has CDR1 MDHEN and CDR2 SYDVKM. Trimming removed 3 bases at V and 7 bases at J, with 16 bases between.

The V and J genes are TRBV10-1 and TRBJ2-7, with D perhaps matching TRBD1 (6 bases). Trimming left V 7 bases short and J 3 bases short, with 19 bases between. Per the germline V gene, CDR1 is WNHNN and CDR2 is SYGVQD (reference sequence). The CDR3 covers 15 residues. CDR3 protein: CASTGTPGLNYEQYF. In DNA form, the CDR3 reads TGCGCCAGCACAGGGACACCGGGTCTCAACTACGAGCAGTACTTC.

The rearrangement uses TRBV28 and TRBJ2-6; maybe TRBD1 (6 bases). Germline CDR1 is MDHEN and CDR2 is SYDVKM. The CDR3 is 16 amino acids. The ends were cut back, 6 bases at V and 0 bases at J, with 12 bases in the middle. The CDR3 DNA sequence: TGTGCCAGCAGCGCCGGACAGCCCTCTGGGGCCAACGTCCTGACTTTC. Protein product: CASSAGQPSGANVLTF.

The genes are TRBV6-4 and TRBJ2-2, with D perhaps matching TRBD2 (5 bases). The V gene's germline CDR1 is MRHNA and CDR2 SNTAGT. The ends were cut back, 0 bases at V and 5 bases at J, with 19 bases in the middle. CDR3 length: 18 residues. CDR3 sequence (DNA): TGTGCCAGCAGTGACTCTCGGGCTAGCCCTCACGGAACCGGGGAGCTGTTTTTT. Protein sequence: CASSDSRASPHGTGELFF.

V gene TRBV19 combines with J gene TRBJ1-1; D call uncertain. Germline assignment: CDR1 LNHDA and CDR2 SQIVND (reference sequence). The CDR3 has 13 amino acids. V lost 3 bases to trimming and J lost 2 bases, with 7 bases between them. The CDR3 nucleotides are TGTGCCAGTAGTATTATGGGCAACACTGAAGCTTTCTTT. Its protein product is CASSIMGNTEAFF.

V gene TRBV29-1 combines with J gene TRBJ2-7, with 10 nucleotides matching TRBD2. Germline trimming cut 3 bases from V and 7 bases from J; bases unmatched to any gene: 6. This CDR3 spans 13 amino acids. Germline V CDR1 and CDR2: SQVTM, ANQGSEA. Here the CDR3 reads CSVETSGSLEQYF. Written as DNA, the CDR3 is TGCAGCGTTGAGACTAGCGGGTCCCTTGAGCAGTACTTC.

The CDR3 sequence: CASSSLDSPSSYEQYF. The CDR3 nucleotides are TGTGCCAGCAGCTCCCTTGACAGCCCGAGCTCCTACGAGCAGTACTTC. The chain uses TRBV5-6 and TRBJ2-7, with D maybe TRBD1 (5 bases). Germline lookup yields CDR1 SGHDT and CDR2 YYEEEE. Trimming shortened V by 3 bases and J by 0 bases, and 16 bases separated the two germline ends. The CDR3 contains 16 residues.

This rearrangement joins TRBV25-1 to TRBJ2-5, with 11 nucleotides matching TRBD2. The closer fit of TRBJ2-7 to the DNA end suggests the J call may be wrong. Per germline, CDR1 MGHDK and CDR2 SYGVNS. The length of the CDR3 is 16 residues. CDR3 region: CASSLKGLAATLEQYF. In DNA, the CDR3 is TGTGCCAGCAGTCTAAAGGGACTAGCGGCGACCCTCGAGCAGTACTTC.

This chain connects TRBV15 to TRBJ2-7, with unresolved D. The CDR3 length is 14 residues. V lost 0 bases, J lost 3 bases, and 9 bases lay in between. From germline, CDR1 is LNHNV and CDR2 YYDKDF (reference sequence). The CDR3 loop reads CATSRDAEFYEQYF. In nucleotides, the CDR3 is TGTGCCACCAGCAGAGATGCGGAATTCTACGAGCAGTACTTC.

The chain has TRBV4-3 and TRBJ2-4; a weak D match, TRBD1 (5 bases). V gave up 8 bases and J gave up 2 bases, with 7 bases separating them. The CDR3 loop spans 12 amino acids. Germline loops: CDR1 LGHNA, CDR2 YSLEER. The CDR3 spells CASSGSKNIQYF. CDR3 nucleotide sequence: TGCGCCAGCTCAGGGTCCAAAAACATTCAGTACTTC.

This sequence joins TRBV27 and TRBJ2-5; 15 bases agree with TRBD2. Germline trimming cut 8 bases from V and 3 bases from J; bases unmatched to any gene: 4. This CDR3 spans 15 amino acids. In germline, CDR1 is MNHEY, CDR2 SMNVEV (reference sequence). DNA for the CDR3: TGTGCCAGCCTCAGGACTAGCGGGAGGGAAGAGACCCAGTACTTC. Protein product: CASLRTSGREETQYF.

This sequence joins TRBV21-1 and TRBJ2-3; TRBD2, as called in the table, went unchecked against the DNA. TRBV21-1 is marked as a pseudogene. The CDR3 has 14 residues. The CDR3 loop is CASPGGAGTDTQYF. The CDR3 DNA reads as TGTGCCAGCCCTGGGGGGGCAGGGACAGATACGCAGTATTTT.

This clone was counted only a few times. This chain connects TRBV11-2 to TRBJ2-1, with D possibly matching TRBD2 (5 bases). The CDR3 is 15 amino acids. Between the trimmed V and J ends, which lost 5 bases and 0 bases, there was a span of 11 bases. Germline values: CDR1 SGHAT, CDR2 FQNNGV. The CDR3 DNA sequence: TGTGCCAGCAGCCATGGACTTCTCTCCTACAATGAGCAGTTCTTC. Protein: CASSHGLLSYNEQFF. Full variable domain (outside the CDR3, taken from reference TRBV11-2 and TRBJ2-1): EAGVAQSPRYKIIEKRQSVAFWCNPISGHATLYWYQQILGQGPKLLIQFQNNGVVDDSQLPKDRFSAERLKGVDSTLKIQPAKLEDSAVYLCASSHGLLSYNEQFFGPGTRLTVL.

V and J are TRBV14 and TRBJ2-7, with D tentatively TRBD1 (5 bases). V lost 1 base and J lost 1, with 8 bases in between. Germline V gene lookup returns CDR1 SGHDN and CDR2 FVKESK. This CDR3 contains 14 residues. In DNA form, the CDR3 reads TGTGCCAGCAGCCAAGTGGCAGGGTCCTACGAGCAGTACTTC. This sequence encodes CASSQVAGSYEQYF.

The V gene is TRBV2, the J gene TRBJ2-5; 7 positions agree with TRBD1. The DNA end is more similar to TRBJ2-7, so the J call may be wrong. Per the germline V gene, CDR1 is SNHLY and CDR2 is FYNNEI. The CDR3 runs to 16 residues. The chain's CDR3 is CASSGDSENSSYEQYF. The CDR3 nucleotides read TGTGCCAGCAGCGGGGACAGCGAGAATAGCTCCTACGAGCAGTACTTC.

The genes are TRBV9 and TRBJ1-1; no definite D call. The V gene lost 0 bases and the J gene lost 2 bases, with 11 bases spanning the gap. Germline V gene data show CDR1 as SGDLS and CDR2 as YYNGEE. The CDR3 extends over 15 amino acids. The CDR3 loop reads CASSVDTGANTEAFF. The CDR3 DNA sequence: TGTGCCAGCAGCGTAGATACGGGAGCAAACACTGAAGCTTTCTTT.

The DNA for the CDR3 is TGTGCCAGCAGTGAAGCGGGAGGCTCCTACAATGAGCAGTTCTTC. This translates into CASSEAGGSYNEQFF. The chain recombines TRBV6-4 with TRBJ2-1, with TRBD2 identical over 9 bases. V lost 3 bases and J lost 0; bases outside the gene matches: 0. This CDR3 comprises 15 residues. Germline V gene data show CDR1 as MRHNA and CDR2 as SNTAGT.

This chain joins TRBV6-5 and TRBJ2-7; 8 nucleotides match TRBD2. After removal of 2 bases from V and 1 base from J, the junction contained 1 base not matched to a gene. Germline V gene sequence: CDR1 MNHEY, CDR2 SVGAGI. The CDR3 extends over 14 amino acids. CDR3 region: CASSYAGGSYEQYF. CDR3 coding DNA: TGTGCCAGCAGTTACGCGGGGGGTTCCTACGAGCAGTACTTC.

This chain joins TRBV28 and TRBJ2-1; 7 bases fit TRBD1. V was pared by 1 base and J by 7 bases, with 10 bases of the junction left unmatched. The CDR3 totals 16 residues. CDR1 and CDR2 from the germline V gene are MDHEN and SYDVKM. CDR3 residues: CASSLLRVTGTNEQFF. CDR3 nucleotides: TGTGCCAGCAGTTTATTAAGGGTGACAGGGACGAATGAGCAGTTCTTC.

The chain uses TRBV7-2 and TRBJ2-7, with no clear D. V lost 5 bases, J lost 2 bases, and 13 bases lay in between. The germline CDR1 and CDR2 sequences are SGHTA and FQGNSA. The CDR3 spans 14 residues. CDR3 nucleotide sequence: TGTGCCAGCAGCCCCGAGGTAGGAGCCTACGAGCAGTACTTC. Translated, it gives CASSPEVGAYEQYF.

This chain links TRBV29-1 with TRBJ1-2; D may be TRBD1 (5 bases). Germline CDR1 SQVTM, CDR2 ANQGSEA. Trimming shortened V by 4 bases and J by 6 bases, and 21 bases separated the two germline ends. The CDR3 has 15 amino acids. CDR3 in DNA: TGCAGCGTTGGTCTGTGTGCGCAGGGTGAGCATGGCTACACCTTC. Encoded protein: CSVGLCAQGEHGYTF. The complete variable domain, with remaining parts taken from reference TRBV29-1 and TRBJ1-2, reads SAVISQKPSRDICQRGTSLTIQCQVDSQVTMMFWYRQQPGQSLTLIATANQGSEATYESGFVIDKFPISRPNLTFSTLTVSNMSPEDSSIYLCSVGLCAQGEHGYTFGSGTRLTVV.

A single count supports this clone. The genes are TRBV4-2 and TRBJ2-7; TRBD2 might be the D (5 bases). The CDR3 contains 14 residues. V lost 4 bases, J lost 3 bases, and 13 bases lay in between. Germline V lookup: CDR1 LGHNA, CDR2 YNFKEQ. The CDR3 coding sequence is TGTGCCAGCAGCCTCAGGTATCGGGGCTACGAGCAGTACTTC. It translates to CASSLRYRGYEQYF.

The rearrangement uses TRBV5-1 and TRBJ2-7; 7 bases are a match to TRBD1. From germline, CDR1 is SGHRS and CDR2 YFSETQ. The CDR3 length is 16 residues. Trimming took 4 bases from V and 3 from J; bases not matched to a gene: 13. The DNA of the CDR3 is TGCGCCAGCAGCGGGCCAGCGACAGGGCCCTTCTACGAGCAGTACTTC. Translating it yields CASSGPATGPFYEQYF.

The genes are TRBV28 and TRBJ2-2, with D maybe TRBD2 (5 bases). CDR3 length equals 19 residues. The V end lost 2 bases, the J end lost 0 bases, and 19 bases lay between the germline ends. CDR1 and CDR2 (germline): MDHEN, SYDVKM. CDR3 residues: CASSLGEEVGGANTGELFF. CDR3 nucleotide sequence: TGTGCCAGCAGTTTAGGTGAGGAGGTGGGCGGAGCGAACACCGGGGAGCTGTTTTTT. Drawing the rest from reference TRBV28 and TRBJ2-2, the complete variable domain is DVKVTQSSRYLVKRTGEKVFLECVQDMDHENMFWYRQDPGLGLRLIYFSYDVKMKEKGDIPEGYSVSREKKERFSLILESASTNQTSMYLCASSLGEEVGGANTGELFFGEGSRLTVL.

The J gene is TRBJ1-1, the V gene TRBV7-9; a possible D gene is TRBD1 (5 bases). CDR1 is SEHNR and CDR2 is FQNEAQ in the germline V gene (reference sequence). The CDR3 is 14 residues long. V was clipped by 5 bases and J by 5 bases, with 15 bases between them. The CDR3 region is CASSPRGQGTEAFF. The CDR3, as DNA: TGTGCCAGCAGCCCCCGTGGGCAGGGTACTGAAGCTTTCTTT.

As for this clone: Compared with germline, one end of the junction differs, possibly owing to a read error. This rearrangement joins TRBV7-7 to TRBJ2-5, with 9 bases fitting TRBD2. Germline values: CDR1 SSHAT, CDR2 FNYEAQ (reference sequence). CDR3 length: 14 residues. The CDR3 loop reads CASSLIAGDREQYF. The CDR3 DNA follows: TGTGCTAGCAGCTTAATAGCGGGAGACAGAGAGCAGTACTTC. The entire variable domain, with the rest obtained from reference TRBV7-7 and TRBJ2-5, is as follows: GAGVSQSPRYKVTKRGQDVTLRCDPISSHATLYWYQQALGQGPEFLTYFNYEAQPDKSGLPSDRFSAERPEGSISTLTIQRTEQRDSAMYRCASSLIAGDREQYFGPGTRLLVL.

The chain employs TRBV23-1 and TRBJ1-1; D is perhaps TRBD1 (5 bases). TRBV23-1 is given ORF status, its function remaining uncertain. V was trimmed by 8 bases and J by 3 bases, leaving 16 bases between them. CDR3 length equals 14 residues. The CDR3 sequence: CASPLGREDTEAFF. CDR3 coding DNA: TGCGCCAGCCCCCTGGGGCGGGAAGACACTGAAGCTTTCTTT.

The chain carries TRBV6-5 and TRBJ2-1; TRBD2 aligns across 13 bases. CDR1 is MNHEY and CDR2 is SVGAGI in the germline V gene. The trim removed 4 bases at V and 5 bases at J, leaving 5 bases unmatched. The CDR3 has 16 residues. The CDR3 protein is CASSSPGTSGNNEQFF. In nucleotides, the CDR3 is TGTGCCAGCAGTTCCCCCGGGACTAGCGGGAACAATGAGCAGTTCTTC.

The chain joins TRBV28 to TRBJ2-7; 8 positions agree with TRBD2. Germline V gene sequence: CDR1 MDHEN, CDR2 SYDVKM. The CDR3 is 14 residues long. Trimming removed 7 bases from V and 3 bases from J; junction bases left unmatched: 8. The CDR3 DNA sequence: TGTGCCAGCACCTCCTTCGGGACTAGCTACGAGCAGTACTTC. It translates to CASTSFGTSYEQYF.